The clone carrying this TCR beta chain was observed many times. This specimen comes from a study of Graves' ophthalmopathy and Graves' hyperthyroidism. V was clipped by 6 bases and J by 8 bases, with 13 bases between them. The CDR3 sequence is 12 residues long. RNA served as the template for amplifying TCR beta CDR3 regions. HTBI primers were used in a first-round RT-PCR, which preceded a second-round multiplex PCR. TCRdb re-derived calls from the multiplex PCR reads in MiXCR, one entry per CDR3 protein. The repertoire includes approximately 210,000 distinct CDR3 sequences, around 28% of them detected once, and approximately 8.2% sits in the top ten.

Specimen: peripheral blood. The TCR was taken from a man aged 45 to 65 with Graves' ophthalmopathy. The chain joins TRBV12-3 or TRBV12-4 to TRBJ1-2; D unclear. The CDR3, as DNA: TGTGCCAGCAGCCCGGCGGGGATCGGCTACACCTTC. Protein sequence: CASSPAGIGYTF.